Following are 16 T cell receptor beta chains from one sample sequenced in a study of CD8 T cells in ankylosing spondylitis. Findings of the study overall: A TCR beta motif of about eight highly homologous variants seemed to mark ankylosing spondylitis blood.

Their antigens are not known. TCRdb recomputed calls from the 5' RACE reads with MiXCR, one row per CDR3 protein. Of about 540,000 distinct CDR3 sequences in the sample, 10% to 15% are singletons; the top ten hold nearly 7%. The sequenced sample was blood, either unsorted or a sorted T cell fraction (not recorded which). The receptors originated from a male donor with ankylosing spondylitis.

This clonotype was counted only a few times. V gene TRBV3-1 combines with J gene TRBJ2-1, with 11 positions matching TRBD2. Germline trimming cut 6 bases from V and 5 bases from J; bases unmatched to any gene: 6. Germline V gene lookup returns CDR1 LGHDT and CDR2 YNNKEL (reference sequence). This CDR3 comprises 15 residues. The CDR3 nucleotides read TGTGCCAGCAGACTTAGCGGGAGGGGTCACAATGAGCAGTTCTTC. Residues: CASRLSGRGHNEQFF.

This clonotype was counted only a few times. V gene TRBV4-1 combines with J gene TRBJ2-1; D may be TRBD2 (6 bases). V lost 3 bases, J lost 9 bases, and 12 bases lay in between. Germline values: CDR1 MGHRA, CDR2 YSYEKL. This CDR3 is 13 amino acids long. Written as DNA, the CDR3 is TGCGCCAGCAGCCACCGGGAGCTTTTTGAGCAGTTCTTC. It translates to CASSHRELFEQFF.

This clonotype occurred many times. The chain combines TRBV12-3 or TRBV12-4 with TRBJ2-3; no clear D gene. Trimming stripped 5 bases from V and 0 bases from J, with 9 bases between. CDR3 length: 14 amino acids. The CDR3: CASSDRPSTDTQYF. The DNA for the CDR3 is TGTGCCAGCAGTGACCGCCCCAGCACAGATACGCAGTATTTT.

This clonotype was detected only a few times. A much larger clone differs from this one at a single base, so this may be a read error. The genes are TRBV7-7 and TRBJ2-3; a possible D gene is TRBD2 (6 bases). The CDR3 runs to 13 residues. Between the trimmed V and J ends, which lost 5 bases and 2 bases, there was a span of 8 bases. Germline CDR1 SSHAT, CDR2 FNYEAQ (reference sequence). CDR3 DNA sequence: TGTGCCAGCAGCCGGGAGTTCACAGATACGCAGTATTTT. It translates to CASSREFTDTQYF.

This clonotype appeared a few times. The J gene is TRBJ1-5, the V gene TRBV20-1; D is uncertain. Germline values: CDR1 DFQATT, CDR2 SNEGSKA (reference sequence). This CDR3 has 14 amino acids. V was cut by 0 bases and J by 3 bases, with 9 bases left in between. This CDR3 is CSARDMVNNQPQHF. CDR3 in DNA: TGCAGTGCTAGAGATATGGTCAACAATCAGCCCCAGCATTTT.

This clonotype occurred many times. The V gene is TRBV24-1, the J gene TRBJ2-2; no reliable D call. CDR1 KGHDR and CDR2 SFDVKD come from the germline V gene. V was pared by 1 base and J by 4 bases, with 9 bases between. This CDR3 contains 15 residues. CDR3 in DNA: TGTGCCACCAGTGATTTTCCCCAACTCACCGGGGAGCTGTTTTTT. This codes for CATSDFPQLTGELFF.

The V gene is TRBV5-1, the J gene TRBJ2-7; D may be TRBD1 (7 bases). Germline assignment: CDR1 SGHRS and CDR2 YFSETQ. The length of the CDR3 is 14 residues. V was shortened by 3 bases and J by 5 bases, with 15 bases between the two germline ends. The DNA of the CDR3 is TGCGCCAGCAGCTCCCGACAGGGAGGCGACGAGCAGTACGTC. The encoded protein is CASSSRQGGDEQYV.

A few counts support this clonotype. The gene calls are TRBV6-5 and TRBJ2-1; D might be TRBD2 (5 bases). V was pared by 2 bases and J by 1 base, with 6 bases between. CDR1 and CDR2 from the germline V gene are MNHEY and SVGAGI. This CDR3 is 14 amino acids long. The CDR3 DNA follows: TGTGCCAGCAGTTACACGGGGTCCTACAATGAGCAGTTCTTC. This encodes CASSYTGSYNEQFF.

The CDR3 coding sequence is TGTGCCAGCAGTGCTAGGGGACAGGGATCCTACGAGCAGTACGTC. Translating gives CASSARGQGSYEQYV. The chain combines TRBV6-1 with TRBJ2-7; 9 bases are shared with TRBD1. The CDR3 has 15 residues. The V gene end was trimmed by 4 bases and the J gene end by 1 base; junction bases not matched to a gene: 5. Germline CDR1 MNHNS, CDR2 SASEGT.

This clonotype has a handful of counts. This chain uses TRBV5-1 with TRBJ2-5, with a possible D match to TRBD2 (5 bases). Germline V CDR1 and CDR2: SGHRS, YFSETQ. The CDR3 contains 13 residues. The V end was cut by 3 bases, the J end by 5 bases, with 11 bases between. The CDR3 DNA follows: TGCGCCAGCAGCTCGGGATCGGGGGAGACCCAGTACTTC. Its protein product is CASSSGSGETQYF.

Only a few counts were recorded for this clonotype. The chain is built from TRBV12-3 or TRBV12-4 and TRBJ2-1, with 9 bases that match TRBD1. CDR3 size: 17 residues. Unmatched junction bases numbered 9, after V lost 1 base and J lost 5 bases. Here the CDR3 DNA reads TGTGCCAGCAGTTTAGAACTTGGACAGGGGATCAACAATGAGCAGTTCTTC. This encodes CASSLELGQGINNEQFF.

This clonotype was recorded at least ten times. The chain combines TRBV5-1 with TRBJ1-4; no definite D call. This CDR3 has 14 residues. Trimming stripped 4 bases from V and 3 bases from J, with 10 bases between. Germline V CDR1 and CDR2: SGHRS, YFSETQ. The CDR3 DNA sequence: TGCGCCAGCAGCCCCTTTTCGGCTAATGAAAAACTGTTTTTT. Its protein product is CASSPFSANEKLFF.

This chain links TRBV10-3 with TRBJ1-1, with D possibly TRBD1 on 5 matching bases. Trimming removed 2 bases from V and 4 bases from J, with 14 bases in between. Germline V CDR1 and CDR2: ENHRY, SYGVKD. The CDR3 spans 15 residues. Here the CDR3 DNA reads TGTGCCATCAGTGAGGCAGGGAGCAAAGGCACTGAAGCTTTCTTT. Translated: CAISEAGSKGTEAFF.

V gene TRBV5-1 combines with J gene TRBJ1-4, with 7 bases that match TRBD1. Germline V gene data show CDR1 as SGHRS and CDR2 as YFSETQ. The CDR3 has 15 residues. V shed 3 bases and J 7 bases; nucleotides not matched to a gene: 9. The CDR3 protein is CASSSGQSGVEKLFF. CDR3 nucleotides: TGCGCCAGCAGCTCGGGACAGTCCGGGGTTGAAAAACTGTTTTTT.

The V call is TRBV6-1, the J call TRBJ1-5; D unclear. The V end was cut by 5 bases, the J end by 5 bases, with 19 bases between. Germline-derived CDR1 and CDR2 are MNHNS and SASEGT. This CDR3 comprises 16 residues. CDR3 sequence (DNA): TGTGCCAGCAGTCTCCGTACGGGGTATGGCGATCAGCCCCAGCATTTT. This sequence encodes CASSLRTGYGDQPQHF.

This clonotype occurred many times. The rearrangement links TRBV5-1 to TRBJ1-1; perhaps TRBD1 as D (6 bases). The CDR3 is 14 amino acids. The germline V gene encodes CDR1 SGHRS and CDR2 YFSETQ. Deletions cut 7 bases from V and 4 bases from J, with 17 bases between. The CDR3 loop reads CASGRAEGGTEAFF. The CDR3 region has the DNA TGCGCCAGCGGGAGGGCCGAGGGGGGCACTGAAGCTTTCTTT.